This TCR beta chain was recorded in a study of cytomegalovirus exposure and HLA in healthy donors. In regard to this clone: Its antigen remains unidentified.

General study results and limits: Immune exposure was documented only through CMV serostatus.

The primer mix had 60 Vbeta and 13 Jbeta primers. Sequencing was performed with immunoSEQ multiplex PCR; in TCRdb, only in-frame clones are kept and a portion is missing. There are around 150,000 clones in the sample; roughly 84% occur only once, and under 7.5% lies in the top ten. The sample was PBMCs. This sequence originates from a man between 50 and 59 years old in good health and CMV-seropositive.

DNA for the CDR3: TGTGCCAGCAGCCCACAAAGGGGGCTTGGAAACACCATATATTTT. It yields the protein CASSPQRGLGNTIYF. This chain connects TRBV14 to TRBJ1-3; 7 nucleotides line up with TRBD1. Unmatched junction bases numbered 6, after V lost 4 bases and J lost 3 bases. This CDR3 comprises 15 residues. From germline, CDR1 is SGHDN and CDR2 FVKESK.